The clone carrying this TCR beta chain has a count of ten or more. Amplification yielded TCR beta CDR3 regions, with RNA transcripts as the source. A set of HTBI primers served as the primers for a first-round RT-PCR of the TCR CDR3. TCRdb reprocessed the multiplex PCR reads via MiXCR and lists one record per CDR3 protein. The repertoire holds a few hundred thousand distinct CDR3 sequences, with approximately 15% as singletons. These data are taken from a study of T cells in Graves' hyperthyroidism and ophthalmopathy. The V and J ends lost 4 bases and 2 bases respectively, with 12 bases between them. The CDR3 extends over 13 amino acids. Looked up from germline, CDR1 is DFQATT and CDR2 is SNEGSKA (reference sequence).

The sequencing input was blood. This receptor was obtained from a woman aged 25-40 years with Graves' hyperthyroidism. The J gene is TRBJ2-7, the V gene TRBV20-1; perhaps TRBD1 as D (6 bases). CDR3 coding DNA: TGCAGTGCTACCAAGACAGGAGCCTACGAGCAGTACTTC. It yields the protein CSATKTGAYEQYF.